These 18 T cell receptor beta chains were all obtained from the same sample, sequenced in a study of blood T cell repertoires in COVID-19. The method was immunoSEQ multiplex PCR; TCRdb's version includes in-frame clones alone and lacks a portion of them. The sample lists tens of thousands of clones, around 87% seen once, with about a sixth in the top ten. Sequencing was done on a sample of peripheral blood. The receptor set was obtained from a human donor in a cohort sampled during active COVID-19.

The chain has TRBV5-1 and TRBJ2-3; a possible D gene is TRBD2 (7 bases). CDR1 SGHRS and CDR2 YFSETQ come from the germline V gene. The CDR3 loop spans 13 amino acids. The germline V and J ends were trimmed by 0 bases and 9 bases, with 11 bases remaining between them. The chain's CDR3 is CASSLDREGTQYF. For the CDR3, the DNA is TGCGCCAGCAGCTTGGACAGGGAGGGCACGCAGTATTTT. The complete variable domain, with remaining parts taken from reference TRBV5-1 and TRBJ2-3, reads KAGVTQTPRYLIKTRGQQVTLSCSPISGHRSVSWYQQTPGQGLQFLFEYFSETQRNKGNFPGRFSGRQFSNSRSEMNVSTLELGDSALYLCASSLDREGTQYFGPGTRLTVL.

V is TRBV19 and J is TRBJ1-1; D ambiguous. The CDR3 consists of 14 residues. Per the germline V gene, CDR1 is LNHDA and CDR2 is SQIVND (reference sequence). Trimming cost V 7 bases and J 0 bases, with 12 bases left between them. CDR3 DNA sequence: TGTGCCAGTAAAGTGAGGGCCCTGAACACTGAAGCTTTCTTT. Residues: CASKVRALNTEAFF.

The chain links TRBV9 to TRBJ1-3; 7 bases match TRBD1. Germline CDR1 SGDLS, CDR2 YYNGEE. This CDR3 spans 16 amino acids. V was clipped by 5 bases and J by 0 bases; unmatched bases: 8. CDR3 loop: CASSPSGQYSGNTIYF. The CDR3 region has the DNA TGTGCCAGCAGTCCGTCGGGACAGTACTCTGGAAACACCATATATTTT.

V is TRBV9 and J is TRBJ2-1; 9 nucleotides align to TRBD2. The trim removed 0 bases at V and 5 bases at J, leaving 9 bases unmatched. This CDR3 comprises 17 residues. CDR1 and CDR2 (germline): SGDLS, YYNGEE. The CDR3 coding sequence is TGTGCCAGCAGCGTAGGAGGAAGCGGGGGGCCCCACAATGAGCAGTTCTTC. Its translation: CASSVGGSGGPHNEQFF.

This chain connects TRBV9 to TRBJ2-2, with a weak D call TRBD2 (5 bases). Germline CDR1 and CDR2: SGDLS and YYNGEE. The CDR3 is 13 amino acids. V was cut by 2 bases and J by 7 bases, with 9 bases left in between. CDR3 nucleotides: TGTGCCAGCAGCGTTTTCCGGGGCGGGGAGCTGTTTTTT. Its translation: CASSVFRGGELFF.

This clone was seen a handful of times. The chain links TRBV9 to TRBJ2-2; 8 bases map to TRBD2. The CDR3 sequence is 15 residues long. Germline lookup yields CDR1 SGDLS and CDR2 YYNGEE. V gave up 0 bases and J gave up 3 bases; unmatched junction bases: 1. The CDR3 coding sequence is TGTGCCAGCAGCGTAGCGGGGGGGTACACCGGGGAGCTGTTTTTT. Amino acids: CASSVAGGYTGELFF.

This sequence joins TRBV29-1 and TRBJ1-1; D is perhaps TRBD1 (5 bases). Deletions cut 2 bases from V and 3 bases from J, with 13 bases between. This CDR3 has 14 amino acids. Germline loops: CDR1 SQVTM, CDR2 ANQGSEA. The DNA of the CDR3 is TGCAGCGTTGAACGACAGTCTACGGACACTGAAGCTTTCTTT. Encoded protein: CSVERQSTDTEAFF.

The chain has TRBV28 and TRBJ1-1; 8 nucleotides agree with TRBD1. The CDR3 totals 14 residues. Germline-derived CDR1 and CDR2 are MDHEN and SYDVKM. The J segment lost 6 bases and the V segment lost 5 bases, leaving 8 bases of the junction unmatched. As DNA, the CDR3 is TGTGCCAGCAGTCAAAGACAGGGGACGGCTGAAGCTTTCTTT. Translating gives CASSQRQGTAEAFF.

The rearrangement uses TRBV7-2 and TRBJ2-3; 7 bases align to TRBD1. The germline gives CDR1 SGHTA, CDR2 FQGNSA. Germline trimming cut 0 bases from V and 1 base from J; bases unmatched to any gene: 4. This CDR3 comprises 16 residues. This CDR3 reads CASSLARGGGTDTQYF. CDR3 nucleotide sequence: TGTGCCAGCAGCTTAGCGCGAGGGGGCGGCACAGATACGCAGTATTTT.

V usage is TRBV5-1 and J usage is TRBJ1-6; possible D gene TRBD1, 5 bases. V was shortened by 6 bases and J by 5 bases, with 12 bases between the two germline ends. Germline CDR1 SGHRS, CDR2 YFSETQ. There are 14 residues in the CDR3. This CDR3 is CASNPGEHNSPLHF. CDR3 DNA: TGCGCCAGCAACCCGGGGGAGCATAATTCACCCCTCCACTTT.

V is TRBV7-2 and J is TRBJ2-3; 8 positions match TRBD1. The CDR3 extends over 13 amino acids. Trimming took 7 bases from V and 2 from J; bases not matched to a gene: 2. From germline, CDR1 is SGHTA and CDR2 FQGNSA. As DNA, the CDR3 is TGTGCCAGCATGGACAGGGTCACAGATACGCAGTATTTT. Protein product: CASMDRVTDTQYF.

The rearrangement joins TRBV6-5 to TRBJ1-2; D is possibly TRBD1 (5 bases). The germline V gene has CDR1 MNHEY and CDR2 SVGAGI. The CDR3 loop spans 15 amino acids. V was trimmed by 0 bases and J by 3 bases, leaving 11 bases between them. This CDR3 is CASSYSGRADYGYTF. CDR3 nucleotides: TGTGCCAGCAGTTACTCTGGCAGGGCCGACTATGGCTACACCTTC.

The chain recombines TRBV5-5 with TRBJ2-6; D perhaps matches TRBD1 (6 bases). The CDR3 extends over 16 amino acids. Germline CDR1 is SGHKS and CDR2 is YYEKEE (reference sequence). V lost 1 base, J lost 0 bases, and 8 bases lay in between. The CDR3 is CASSLTGSSGANVLTF. CDR3 sequence (DNA): TGTGCCAGCAGCTTGACAGGGTCCTCTGGGGCCAACGTCCTGACTTTC.

This clone was seen more than once but under ten times. The gene calls are TRBV4-1 and TRBJ2-7, with TRBD1 identical over 8 bases. Germline loops: CDR1 MGHRA, CDR2 YSYEKL. The CDR3 sequence is 15 residues long. After removal of 1 base from V and 2 bases from J, the junction contained 4 bases not matched to a gene. The chain's CDR3 is CASSQAQGVPYEQYF. The CDR3 DNA is TGCGCCAGCAGCCAAGCACAGGGGGTCCCCTACGAGCAGTACTTC.

The V call is TRBV19, the J call TRBJ1-4; D remains unclear. CDR1 and CDR2 (germline): LNHDA, SQIVND (reference sequence). V lost 6 bases and J lost 8, with 10 bases in between. CDR3 size: 12 residues. DNA of the CDR3: TGTGCCAGTAGCCACAGATCGGAAAAACTGTTTTTT. It encodes CASSHRSEKLFF. Full variable domain (missing parts from reference TRBV19 and TRBJ1-4): DGGITQSPKYLFRKEGQNVTLSCEQNLNHDAMYWYRQDPGQGLRLIYYSQIVNDFQKGDIAEGYSVSREKKESFPLTVTSAQKNPTAFYLCASSHRSEKLFFGSGTQLSVL.

The gene calls are TRBV5-1 and TRBJ2-2, with D possibly being TRBD2 (6 bases). V was trimmed by 3 bases and J by 2 bases, leaving 23 bases between them. The CDR3 is made up of 19 amino acids. Per the germline V gene, CDR1 is SGHRS and CDR2 is YFSETQ. The CDR3 nucleotides are TGCGCCAGCAGCTACGCGGGGCTAGCTGAGGCCCCTAACACCGGGGAGCTGTTTTTT. This sequence encodes CASSYAGLAEAPNTGELFF.

The gene calls are TRBV15 and TRBJ2-7, with D perhaps matching TRBD1 (6 bases). This CDR3 comprises 14 residues. With 8 bases removed from V and 6 bases from J, the gap between germline ends came to 20 bases. CDR1 is LNHNV and CDR2 is YYDKDF in the germline V gene (reference sequence). The CDR3 loop reads CATLGGQGNGEQYF. The DNA for the CDR3 is TGTGCCACCCTAGGTGGCCAGGGGAACGGCGAGCAGTACTTC.

The table lists this clone with a few counts. The chain couples TRBV4-2 to TRBJ2-1; unclear D gene. The CDR3 extends over 13 amino acids. Trimming removed 1 base from V and 8 bases from J, with 9 bases in between. In germline, CDR1 is LGHNA, CDR2 YNFKEQ. CDR3 coding DNA: TGTGCCAGCAGCCAAGCCCCCTCCGATGAGCAGTTCTTC. Its protein is CASSQAPSDEQFF.